The rows below give T cell receptor beta chains drawn from one sample of a study of T cells in Graves' hyperthyroidism and ophthalmopathy. Via MiXCR, TCRdb re-called the multiplex PCR reads, giving one row per CDR3 protein. The sample has approximately 430,000 distinct CDR3 sequences; under 15% are singletons. The sequenced material came from blood. These receptors were obtained from a man between 18 and 29 years old with Graves' ophthalmopathy. The CDR3 runs from the conserved cysteine through the conserved F or W. A D gene is named only where the DNA matches it firmly. Rows may omit the clone size; those that give it use once, few, many or a size class.

V gene	J gene	D gene	clone size	CDR3 protein	CDR3 DNA
TRBV4-1	TRBJ2-3	TRBD2	once	CASSQELAGGSTDTQYF	TGCGCCAGCAGCCAGGAACTAGCGGGGGGTAGCACAGATACGCAGTATTTT
TRBV27	TRBJ2-7	TRBD2	many	CASSLAGRTYEQYF	TGTGCCAGCAGTCTAGCGGGCCGAACCTACGAGCAGTACTTC
TRBV7-9	TRBJ1-4	NA	NA	CASSLSVPRTNEKLFF	TGTGCCAGCAGCTTGAGTGTGCCCAGGACTAATGAAAAACTGTTTTTT
TRBV5-1	TRBJ2-7	NA	many	CASSLLSGYSYEQYF	TGCGCCAGCAGCTTGCTTAGCGGCTATTCCTACGAGCAGTACTTC
TRBV2	TRBJ2-3	NA	many	CASKESSTSTDTQYF	TGTGCCAGCAAGGAGTCGAGTACAAGCACAGATACGCAGTATTTT
TRBV4-1	TRBJ2-4	NA	many	CASSQGRQSAIQYF	TGCGCCAGCAGCCAAGGACGACAGTCGGCCATTCAGTACTTC
TRBV4-1	TRBJ1-5	NA	few	CASSQEGQKHQPQHF	TGCGCCAGCAGCCAAGAAGGGCAGAAGCATCAGCCCCAGCATTTT
TRBV7-8	TRBJ1-1	NA	many	CASSLEGGDTEAFF	TGTGCCAGCAGCTTAGAAGGGGGGGACACTGAAGCTTTCTTT
TRBV7-9	TRBJ2-3	TRBD2	NA	CASSFTSGRARGTDTQYF	TGTGCCAGCAGCTTTACGAGCGGGAGGGCCAGGGGGACAGATACGCAGTATTTT
TRBV5-6	TRBJ1-1	TRBD1	many	CASSLDRGLRTEAFF	TGTGCCAGCAGCTTGGACAGGGGACTTCGGACTGAAGCTTTCTTT
TRBV5-1	TRBJ2-2	NA	many	CASSLNIGGWTGELFF	TGCGCCAGCAGCTTGAATATCGGTGGTTGGACCGGGGAGCTGTTTTTT
TRBV25-1	TRBJ2-2	NA	NA	CASSEGPELFF	TGTGCCAGCAGTGAAGGCCCCGAGCTGTTTTTT
TRBV7-9	TRBJ2-5	NA	NA	CASSLPGGGAGETQYF	TGTGCCAGCAGCCTCCCGGGAGGGGGCGCGGGGGAGACCCAGTACTTC
TRBV2	TRBJ2-3	NA	many	CASRGTGSADTQYF	TGTGCCAGCAGGGGGACGGGGAGCGCAGATACGCAGTATTTT
TRBV30	TRBJ1-4	NA	NA	CAWRGMGDQKLFF	TGTGCCTGGAGGGGGATGGGTGATCAAAAACTGTTTTTT